A selection of T cell receptor beta chains follows, all from one sample in a study of STAT5B mutations in CD4+ large granular lymphocyte leukemia. This table comes from immunoSEQ multiplex PCR, and its TCRdb copy is limited to in-frame clones, with some not included. The sample consists of about 35,000 clones, roughly two thirds of them appearing once. Input material: CD4+ T cells from blood buffy coats. These receptors were collected from a human donor in good health. Both conserved end residues are trimmed from each CDR3. Each record gives: J gene, clone size, V gene, CDR3 protein. Some rows mark clone size as missing; the rest say once, few, many or name a class of expanded clone.

TRBJ2-2 NA TRBV7-6 ASSLSKQDGTWNTGELF
TRBJ1-1 NA TRBV6-5 ASSYSYRATEAF
TRBJ1-5 NA TRBV5-8 ASSLEAVSNQPQH
TRBJ1-3 NA TRBV10-3 AISEGGLVSGNTIY
TRBJ1-1 once TRBV6-5 ASSSTRGTEAF
TRBJ2-1 NA TRBV9 ASSPLLADNEQF
TRBJ1-2 NA TRBV10-2 ASADRGGTGNGYT
TRBJ2-3 NA TRBV28 ASSLRLAGADTQY
TRBJ1-2 NA TRBV2 ASSALYNRRHYGYT
TRBJ2-1 NA TRBV2 ASRRSGGSYNEQF
NA NA TRBV7-2 ASSLGQYYEQY
TRBJ1-5 NA TRBV6-1 ASTGIREDQPQH
TRBJ2-1 NA TRBV7-6 ASSFVGNEQF
TRBJ1-3 NA TRBV19 ASSTAGGSGNTIY
TRBJ1-4 NA TRBV6-1 ASSEAGTLNEKLF
TRBJ2-4 NA TRBV28 ASSEAVSAKNIQY
TRBJ1-2 NA TRBV5-1 ASSLKEDRDLSYT
TRBJ2-1 NA TRBV11-2 ASSLNTAYNEQF
TRBJ2-1 NA TRBV6-4 ASRGQGVNEQF
TRBJ1-2 few TRBV2 ASSEDSDYGYT
TRBJ1-6 once TRBV7-9 ASSLSNSPLH
TRBJ2-1 NA TRBV14 ASSYVSEQF
TRBJ1-1 few TRBV2 ASDWQPVMNTEAF
TRBJ1-2 NA TRBV7-2 ASSLNRANYGYT
TRBJ2-1 NA TRBV2 ARRFLSTGEQF
TRBJ1-6 NA TRBV19 ASSRGRAASNSPLH
TRBJ1-2 few TRBV18 ASSQGEGYT